The sample holds a few counts of the clone carrying this TCR beta chain. Its target is not known. The TCRbeta library was prepared with unique molecular identifiers. Each CDR3 protein is one row after TCRdb ran MiXCR on the PCR reads. The data contain over 45,000 distinct CDR3 sequences, 44% of them singletons. This sample stems from a study of T-cell reconstitution after alpha-beta-depleted transplantation in children. Whole-study findings and limits: As was reported, about two months after transplant, alpha-beta T cells came from several hundred expanded graft clones. Newly produced T cells mostly provided counts and TCRbeta diversity after one year, as hyperexpanded clones declined.

Sequences were derived from PBMCs, mostly from graft donor cells, sampled 360 days after TCRalphabeta/CD19-depleted stem cell transplant. This clonotype originated in a male patient aged 10 to 17 who had a stem cell transplant for acute lymphoblastic leukemia, so the T cells may come from the graft donor.

The CDR3 DNA reads TGTGCCAGCAGTGAACTCGGGACAGTGGGCGAGCAGTACTTC. Amino acids: CASSELGTVGEQYF. The V call is TRBV25-1, the J call TRBJ2-7, with TRBD1 matching 7 bases. Germline V gives CDR1 MGHDK, CDR2 SYGVNS. The CDR3 covers 14 residues. J lost 6 bases, V lost 2 bases, and 7 bases had no gene match.